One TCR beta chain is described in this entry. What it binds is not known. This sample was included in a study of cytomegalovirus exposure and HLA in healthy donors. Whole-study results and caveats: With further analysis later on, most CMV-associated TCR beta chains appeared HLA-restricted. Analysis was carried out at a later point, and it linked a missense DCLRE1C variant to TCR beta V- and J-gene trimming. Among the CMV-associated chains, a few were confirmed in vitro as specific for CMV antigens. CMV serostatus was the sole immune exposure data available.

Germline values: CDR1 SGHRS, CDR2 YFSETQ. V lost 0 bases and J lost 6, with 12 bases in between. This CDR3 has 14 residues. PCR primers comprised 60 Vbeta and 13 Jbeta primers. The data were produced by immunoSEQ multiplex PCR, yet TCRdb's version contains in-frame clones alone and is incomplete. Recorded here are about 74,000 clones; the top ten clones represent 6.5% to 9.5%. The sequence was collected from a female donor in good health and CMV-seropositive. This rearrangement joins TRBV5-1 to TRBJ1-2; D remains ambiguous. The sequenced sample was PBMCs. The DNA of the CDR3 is TGCGCCAGCAGCTTGGCCTGGGCTTCCGATGGCTACACCTTC. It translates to CASSLAWASDGYTF.